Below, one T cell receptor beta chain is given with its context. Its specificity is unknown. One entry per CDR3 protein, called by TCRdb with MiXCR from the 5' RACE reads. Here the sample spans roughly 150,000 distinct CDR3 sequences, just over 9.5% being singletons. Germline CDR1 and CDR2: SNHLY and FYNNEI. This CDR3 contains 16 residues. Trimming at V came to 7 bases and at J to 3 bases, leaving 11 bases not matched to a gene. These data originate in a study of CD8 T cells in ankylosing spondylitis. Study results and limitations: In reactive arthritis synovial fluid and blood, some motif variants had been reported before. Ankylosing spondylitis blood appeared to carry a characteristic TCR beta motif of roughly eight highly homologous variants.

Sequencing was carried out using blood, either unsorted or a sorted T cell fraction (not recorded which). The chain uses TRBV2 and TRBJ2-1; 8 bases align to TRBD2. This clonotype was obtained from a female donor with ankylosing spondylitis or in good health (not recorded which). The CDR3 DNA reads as TGTGCCAGCACCCGATCGAGCGGGAGCTTCTACAATGAGCAGTTCTTC. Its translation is CASTRSSGSFYNEQFF.